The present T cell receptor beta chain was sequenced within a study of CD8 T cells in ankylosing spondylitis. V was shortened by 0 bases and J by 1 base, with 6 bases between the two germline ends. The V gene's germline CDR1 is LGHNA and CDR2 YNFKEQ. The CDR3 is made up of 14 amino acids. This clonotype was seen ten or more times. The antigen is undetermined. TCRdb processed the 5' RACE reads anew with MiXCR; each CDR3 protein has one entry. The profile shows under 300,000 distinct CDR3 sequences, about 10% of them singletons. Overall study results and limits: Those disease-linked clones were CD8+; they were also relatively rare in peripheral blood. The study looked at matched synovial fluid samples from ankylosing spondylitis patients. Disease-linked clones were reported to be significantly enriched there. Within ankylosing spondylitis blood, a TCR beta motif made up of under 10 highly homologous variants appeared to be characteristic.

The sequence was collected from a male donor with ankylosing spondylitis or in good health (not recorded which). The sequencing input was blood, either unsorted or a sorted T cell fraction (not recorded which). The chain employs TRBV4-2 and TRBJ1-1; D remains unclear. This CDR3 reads CASSQDEGNTEAFF. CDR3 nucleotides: TGTGCCAGCAGCCAAGATGAGGGGAACACTGAAGCTTTCTTT.